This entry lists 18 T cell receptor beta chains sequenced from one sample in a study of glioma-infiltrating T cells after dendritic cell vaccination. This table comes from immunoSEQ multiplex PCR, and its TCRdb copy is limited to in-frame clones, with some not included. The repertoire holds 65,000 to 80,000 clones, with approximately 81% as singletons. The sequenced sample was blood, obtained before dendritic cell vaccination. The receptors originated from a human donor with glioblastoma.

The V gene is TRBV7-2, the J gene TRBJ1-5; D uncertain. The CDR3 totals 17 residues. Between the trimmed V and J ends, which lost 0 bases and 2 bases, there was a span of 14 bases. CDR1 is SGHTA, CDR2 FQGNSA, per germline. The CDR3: CASSLAASLYGNQPQHF. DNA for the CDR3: TGTGCCAGCAGCTTAGCGGCCAGTTTATACGGCAATCAGCCCCAGCATTTT.

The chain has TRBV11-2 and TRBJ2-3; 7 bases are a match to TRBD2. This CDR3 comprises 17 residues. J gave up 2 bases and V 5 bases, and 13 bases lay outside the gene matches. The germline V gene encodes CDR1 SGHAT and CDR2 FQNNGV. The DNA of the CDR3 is TGTGCCAGCAGCGAGTGGACTAGTGGAAGTCCCACAGATACGCAGTATTTT. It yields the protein CASSEWTSGSPTDTQYF.

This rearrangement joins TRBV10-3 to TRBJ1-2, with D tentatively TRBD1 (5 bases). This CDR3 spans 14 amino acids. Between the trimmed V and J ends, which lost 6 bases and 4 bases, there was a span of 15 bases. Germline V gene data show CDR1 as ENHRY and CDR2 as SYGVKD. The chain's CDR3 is CAIRKPDTPYGYTF. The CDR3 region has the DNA TGTGCCATCAGAAAGCCGGACACTCCCTATGGCTACACCTTC.

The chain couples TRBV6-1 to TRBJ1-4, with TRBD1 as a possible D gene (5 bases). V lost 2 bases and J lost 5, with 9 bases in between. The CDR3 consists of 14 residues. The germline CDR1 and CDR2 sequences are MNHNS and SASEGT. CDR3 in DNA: TGTGCCAGCAGTGAAACCCAGGGAAATGAAAAACTGTTTTTT. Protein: CASSETQGNEKLFF.

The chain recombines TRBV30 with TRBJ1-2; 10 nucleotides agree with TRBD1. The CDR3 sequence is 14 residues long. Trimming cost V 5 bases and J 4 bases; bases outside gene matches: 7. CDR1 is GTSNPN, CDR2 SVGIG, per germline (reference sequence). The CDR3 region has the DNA TGTGCCTGGGGTCGGACAGGGGGTCGCTATGGCTACACCTTC. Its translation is CAWGRTGGRYGYTF.

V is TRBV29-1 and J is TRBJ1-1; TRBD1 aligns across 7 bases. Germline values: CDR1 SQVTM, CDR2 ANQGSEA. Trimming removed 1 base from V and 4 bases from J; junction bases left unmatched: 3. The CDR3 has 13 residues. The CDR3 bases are TGCAGCGTTGAAGGACAGGGATCCACTGAAGCTTTCTTT. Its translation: CSVEGQGSTEAFF.

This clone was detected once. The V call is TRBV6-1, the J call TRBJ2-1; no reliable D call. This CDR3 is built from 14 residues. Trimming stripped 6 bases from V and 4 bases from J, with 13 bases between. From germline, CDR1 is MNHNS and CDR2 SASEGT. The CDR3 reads CASRQEKEYNEQFF. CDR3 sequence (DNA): TGTGCCAGCAGACAAGAAAAGGAGTACAATGAGCAGTTCTTC.

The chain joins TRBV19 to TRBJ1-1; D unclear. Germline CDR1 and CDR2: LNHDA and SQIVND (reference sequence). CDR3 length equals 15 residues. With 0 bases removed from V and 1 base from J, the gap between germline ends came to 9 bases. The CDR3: CASSIEPRRNTEAFF. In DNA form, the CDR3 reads TGTGCCAGTAGTATAGAACCCAGAAGGAACACTGAAGCTTTCTTT. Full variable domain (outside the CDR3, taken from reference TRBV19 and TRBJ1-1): DGGITQSPKYLFRKEGQNVTLSCEQNLNHDAMYWYRQDPGQGLRLIYYSQIVNDFQKGDIAEGYSVSREKKESFPLTVTSAQKNPTAFYLCASSIEPRRNTEAFFGQGTRLTVV.

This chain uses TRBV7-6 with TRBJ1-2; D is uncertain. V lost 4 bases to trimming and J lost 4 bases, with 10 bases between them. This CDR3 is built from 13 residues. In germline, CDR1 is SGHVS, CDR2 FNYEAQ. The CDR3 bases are TGTGCCAGCAGCTCTGACGGGTCCTATGGCTACACCTTC. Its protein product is CASSSDGSYGYTF.

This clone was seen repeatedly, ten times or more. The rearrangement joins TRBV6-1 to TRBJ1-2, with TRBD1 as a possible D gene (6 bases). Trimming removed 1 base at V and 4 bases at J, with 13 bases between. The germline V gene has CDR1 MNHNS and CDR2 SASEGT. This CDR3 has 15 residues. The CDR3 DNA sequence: TGTGCCAGCAGTGAAGATGCAGGGGCGGGCTATGGCTACACCTTC. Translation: CASSEDAGAGYGYTF.

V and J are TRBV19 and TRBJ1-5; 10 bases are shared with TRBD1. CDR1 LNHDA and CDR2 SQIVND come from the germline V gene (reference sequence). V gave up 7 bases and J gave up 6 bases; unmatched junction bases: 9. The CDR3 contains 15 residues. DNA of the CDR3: TGTGCCAGTACCTTCGGGACAGGGGAGGGTCAGCCCCAGCATTTT. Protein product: CASTFGTGEGQPQHF.

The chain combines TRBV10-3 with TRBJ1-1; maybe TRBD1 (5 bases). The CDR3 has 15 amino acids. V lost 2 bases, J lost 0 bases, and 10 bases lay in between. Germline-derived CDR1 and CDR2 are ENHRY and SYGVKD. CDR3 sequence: CAISEIDSVNTEAFF. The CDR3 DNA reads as TGTGCCATCAGTGAGATTGACAGCGTGAACACTGAAGCTTTCTTT.

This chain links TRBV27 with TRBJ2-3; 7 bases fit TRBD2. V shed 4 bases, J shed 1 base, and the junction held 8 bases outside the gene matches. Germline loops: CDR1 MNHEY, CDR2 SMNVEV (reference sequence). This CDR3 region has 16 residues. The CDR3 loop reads CASSSSYAGGTDTQYF. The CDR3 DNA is TGTGCCAGCAGTTCGTCTTACGCGGGGGGCACAGATACGCAGTATTTT.

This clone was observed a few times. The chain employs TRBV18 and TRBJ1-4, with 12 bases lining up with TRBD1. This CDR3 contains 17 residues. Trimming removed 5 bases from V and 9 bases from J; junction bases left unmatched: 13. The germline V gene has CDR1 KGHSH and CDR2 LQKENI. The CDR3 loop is CASSAPGQGARLQKLFF. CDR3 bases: TGTGCCAGCTCAGCGCCGGGACAGGGGGCTCGACTTCAAAAACTGTTTTTT.

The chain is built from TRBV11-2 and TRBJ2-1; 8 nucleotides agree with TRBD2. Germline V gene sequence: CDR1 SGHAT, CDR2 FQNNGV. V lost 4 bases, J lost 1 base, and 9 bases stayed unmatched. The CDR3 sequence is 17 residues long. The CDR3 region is CASSSPPSGGSYNEQFF. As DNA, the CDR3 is TGTGCCAGCAGCTCCCCCCCGAGCGGGGGTTCCTACAATGAGCAGTTCTTC. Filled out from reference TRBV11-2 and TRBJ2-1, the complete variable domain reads EAGVAQSPRYKIIEKRQSVAFWCNPISGHATLYWYQQILGQGPKLLIQFQNNGVVDDSQLPKDRFSAERLKGVDSTLKIQPAKLEDSAVYLCASSSPPSGGSYNEQFFGPGTRLTVL.

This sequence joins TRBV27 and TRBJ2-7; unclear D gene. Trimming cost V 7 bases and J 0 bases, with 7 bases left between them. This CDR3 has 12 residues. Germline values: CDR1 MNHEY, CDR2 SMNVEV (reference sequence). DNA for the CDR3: TGTGCCAGCATGTCGGGCTCCTACGAGCAGTACTTC. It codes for CASMSGSYEQYF.

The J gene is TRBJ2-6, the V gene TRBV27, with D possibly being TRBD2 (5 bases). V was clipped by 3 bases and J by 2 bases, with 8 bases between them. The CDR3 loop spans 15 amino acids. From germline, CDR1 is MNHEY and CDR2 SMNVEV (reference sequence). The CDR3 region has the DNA TGTGCCAGCAGTTTTCGGGGTGCTGGGGCCAACGTCCTGACTTTC. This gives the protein CASSFRGAGANVLTF.

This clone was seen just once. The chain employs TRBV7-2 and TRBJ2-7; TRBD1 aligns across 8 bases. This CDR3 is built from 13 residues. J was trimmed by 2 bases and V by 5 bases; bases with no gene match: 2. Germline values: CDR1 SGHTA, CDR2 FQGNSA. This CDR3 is CASSRQGTYEQYF. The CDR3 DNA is TGTGCCAGCAGCCGACAGGGGACCTACGAGCAGTACTTC.